The 18 T cell receptor beta chains below all came from one sample that was sequenced in a study of blood T cell repertoires in COVID-19. Sequenced by immunoSEQ multiplex PCR; TCRdb stores in-frame clones only, minus some. There are roughly 300,000 clones in the sample; approximately 85% occur only once, and around 1.5% lies in the top ten. Specimen: peripheral blood. These receptors all come from a woman in her forties or fifties with acute or convalescent COVID-19.

The V gene is TRBV28, the J gene TRBJ2-2; 8 bases match TRBD1. Trimming at V came to 2 bases and at J to 4 bases, leaving 3 bases not matched to a gene. The CDR3 is made up of 15 amino acids. Germline CDR1 and CDR2: MDHEN and SYDVKM. The CDR3 is CASSLGGQATGELFF. CDR3 sequence (DNA): TGTGCCAGCAGTTTAGGGGGACAGGCCACCGGGGAGCTGTTTTTT.

This clone has a handful of counts. CDR3 in DNA: TGTGCCAGCTGGGAGGTATTCCCCACATGGGAGCAGTTCTTC. It codes for CASWEVFPTWEQFF. The chain has TRBV2 and TRBJ2-1, with D perhaps matching TRBD2 (6 bases). Deletions cut 8 bases from V and 10 bases from J, with 21 bases between. The germline V gene encodes CDR1 SNHLY and CDR2 FYNNEI. The CDR3 has 14 residues.

V usage is TRBV9 and J usage is TRBJ2-5, with 11 bases lining up with TRBD2. CDR1 and CDR2 from the germline V gene are SGDLS and YYNGEE. The V and J ends lost 6 bases and 2 bases, in that order; junction bases with no gene match: 3. The length of the CDR3 is 14 residues. The CDR3 protein is CASTLAGGQETQYF. CDR3 coding DNA: TGTGCCAGCACCTTAGCGGGAGGGCAAGAGACCCAGTACTTC. Supplemented by reference TRBV9 and TRBJ2-5, the full variable domain reads DSGVTQTPKHLITATGQRVTLRCSPRSGDLSVYWYQQSLDQGLQFLIQYYNGEERAKGNILERFSAQQFPDLHSELNLSSLELGDSALYFCASTLAGGQETQYFGPGTRLLVL.

V gene TRBV9 combines with J gene TRBJ1-1, with 7 bases identical to TRBD1. Per germline, CDR1 SGDLS and CDR2 YYNGEE. V gave up 3 bases and J gave up 5 bases; unmatched junction bases: 7. This CDR3 region has 14 residues. CDR3: CASSERQGGTEAFF. The CDR3 region has the DNA TGTGCCAGCAGCGAAAGACAGGGCGGTACTGAAGCTTTCTTT.

This sequence joins TRBV20-1 and TRBJ2-7; 8 nucleotides align to TRBD2. Germline values: CDR1 DFQATT, CDR2 SNEGSKA (reference sequence). The CDR3 is 14 residues long. The J segment lost 2 bases and the V segment lost 3 bases, leaving 6 bases of the junction unmatched. CDR3 sequence (DNA): TGCAGTGCTAGTACTAGCGGAGCGACCTACGAGCAGTACTTC. Residues: CSASTSGATYEQYF.

Ten or more counts support this clone. This chain joins TRBV6-2 or TRBV6-3 and TRBJ2-1; a possible D gene is TRBD1 (6 bases). Trimming stripped 8 bases from V and 4 bases from J, with 21 bases between. Germline values: CDR1 MNHEY, CDR2 SVGEGT. The CDR3 spans 16 residues. CDR3 in amino acids: CASGLLQGFAYNEQFF. As DNA, the CDR3 is TGTGCCAGCGGCCTTCTACAGGGTTTCGCTTACAATGAGCAGTTCTTC.

V gene TRBV5-5 combines with J gene TRBJ2-7, with TRBD2 identical over 10 bases. Unmatched junction bases numbered 3, after V lost 4 bases and J lost 2 bases. The length of the CDR3 is 14 residues. Germline V gene lookup returns CDR1 SGHKS and CDR2 YYEKEE (reference sequence). The CDR3 nucleotides are TGTGCCAGCAGCCATACTAGCGGGACCTACGAGCAGTACTTC. It encodes CASSHTSGTYEQYF.

The V and J genes are TRBV7-9 and TRBJ2-5; the D gene is possibly TRBD2 (6 bases). Germline V CDR1 and CDR2: SEHNR, FQNEAQ (reference sequence). The CDR3 loop spans 15 amino acids. Trimming took 8 bases from V and 9 from J, leaving 25 bases between them. As DNA, the CDR3 is TGTGCCAGCCGGCGGGGTGGCACCCGAAGTAGGGCCCAGTACTTC. It yields the protein CASRRGGTRSRAQYF. Drawing the rest from reference TRBV7-9 and TRBJ2-5, the complete variable domain is DTGVSQNPRHKITKRGQNVTFRCDPISEHNRLYWYRQTLGQGPEFLTYFQNEAQLEKSRLLSDRFSAERPKGSFSTLEIQRTEQGDSAMYLCASRRGGTRSRAQYFGPGTRLLVL.

The chain links TRBV7-9 to TRBJ2-1; TRBD2 might be the D (7 bases). The CDR3 sequence is 15 residues long. Looked up from germline, CDR1 is SEHNR and CDR2 is FQNEAQ (reference sequence). Trimming stripped 5 bases from V and 8 bases from J, with 19 bases between. The CDR3 nucleotides are TGTGCCAGCAGCCGGGAGGACAGCCCCATCGATGAGCAGTTCTTC. This sequence encodes CASSREDSPIDEQFF.

This clone showed up just once. The V gene is TRBV4-1, the J gene TRBJ2-2; perhaps TRBD2 as D (6 bases). V lost 3 bases and J lost 1, with 15 bases in between. The length of the CDR3 is 17 residues. Germline V CDR1 and CDR2: MGHRA, YSYEKL. The CDR3 coding sequence is TGCGCCAGCAGCCATTACCGGGACTCAAGGAACACCGGGGAGCTGTTTTTT. Amino acid sequence: CASSHYRDSRNTGELFF.

V and J are TRBV27 and TRBJ1-4; no definite D call. The CDR3 spans 15 residues. Germline values: CDR1 MNHEY, CDR2 SMNVEV (reference sequence). The V end lost 0 bases, the J end lost 8 bases, and 13 bases lay between the germline ends. As DNA, the CDR3 is TGTGCCAGCAGTTTATCACGGGTGACCTTAGAAAAACTGTTTTTT. It encodes CASSLSRVTLEKLFF.

The chain links TRBV18 to TRBJ2-3; maybe TRBD2 (6 bases). The CDR3 loop spans 15 amino acids. Between the trimmed V and J ends, which lost 3 bases and 6 bases, there was a span of 16 bases. Germline V CDR1 and CDR2: KGHSH, LQKENI. CDR3: CASSPSARGLDTQYF. CDR3 DNA sequence: TGTGCCAGCTCACCCTCGGCCCGGGGGTTGGATACGCAGTATTTT.

The chain employs TRBV28 and TRBJ1-1; D might be TRBD1 (6 bases). The CDR3 has 13 amino acids. Looked up from germline, CDR1 is MDHEN and CDR2 is SYDVKM. V was trimmed by 9 bases and J by 0 bases, leaving 11 bases between them. The CDR3 DNA sequence: TGTGCCAGTTCCGGACAGCTGAACACTGAAGCTTTCTTT. Residues: CASSGQLNTEAFF.

The J gene is TRBJ2-3, the V gene TRBV2; D is possibly TRBD1 (5 bases). With 7 bases removed from V and 2 bases from J, the gap between germline ends came to 16 bases. Germline CDR1 is SNHLY and CDR2 is FYNNEI. The CDR3 spans 15 residues. The CDR3 region is CASMQGLWNTDTQYF. The CDR3 nucleotides read TGTGCCAGCATGCAGGGCCTCTGGAACACAGATACGCAGTATTTT.

This clone was seen once. The rearrangement uses TRBV6-6 and TRBJ2-2; weak D call: TRBD2 (6 bases). Trimming removed 11 bases at V and 4 bases at J, with 20 bases between. This CDR3 is 15 amino acids long. CDR1 and CDR2 from the germline V gene are MNHNY and SVGAGI (reference sequence). This CDR3 is CAGGTPTVPTGELFF. In DNA form, the CDR3 reads TGTGCCGGGGGGACTCCAACCGTACCCACCGGGGAGCTGTTTTTT.

The chain has TRBV24-1 and TRBJ2-3, with 9 bases fitting TRBD1. V shed 3 bases and J 7 bases; nucleotides not matched to a gene: 10. The germline CDR1 and CDR2 sequences are KGHDR and SFDVKD. The CDR3 runs 16 residues. As DNA, the CDR3 is TGTGCCACCAGTGATATGGGGACAGGGTATTCGAATACGCAGTATTTT. Translation: CATSDMGTGYSNTQYF.

The chain recombines TRBV27 with TRBJ2-7; TRBD1 might be the D (5 bases). This CDR3 has 12 amino acids. Germline lookup yields CDR1 MNHEY and CDR2 SMNVEV (reference sequence). The V and J ends lost 5 bases and 5 bases respectively, with 10 bases between them. In DNA form, the CDR3 reads TGTGCCAGCAGTAGAACAGGAGACGAGCAGTACTTC. This gives the protein CASSRTGDEQYF.

V usage is TRBV15 and J usage is TRBJ2-3; D gene unclear. The CDR3 covers 15 residues. CDR1 is LNHNV, CDR2 YYDKDF, per germline (reference sequence). Trimming removed 0 bases from V and 1 base from J, with 8 bases in between. CDR3 nucleotides: TGTGCCACCAGCAGAGATGCGTACGGCACAGATACGCAGTATTTT. It yields the protein CATSRDAYGTDTQYF.